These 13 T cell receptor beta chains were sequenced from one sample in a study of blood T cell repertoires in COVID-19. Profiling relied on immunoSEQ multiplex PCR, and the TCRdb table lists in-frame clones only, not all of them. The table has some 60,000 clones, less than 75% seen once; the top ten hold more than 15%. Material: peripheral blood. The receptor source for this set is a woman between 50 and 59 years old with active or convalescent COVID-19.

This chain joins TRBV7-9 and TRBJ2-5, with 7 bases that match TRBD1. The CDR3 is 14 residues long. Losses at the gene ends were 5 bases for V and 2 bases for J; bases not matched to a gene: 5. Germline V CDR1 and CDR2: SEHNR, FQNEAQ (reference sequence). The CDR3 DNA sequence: TGTGCCAGCAGCATCGGGACAGTTCAAGAGACCCAGTACTTC. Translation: CASSIGTVQETQYF.

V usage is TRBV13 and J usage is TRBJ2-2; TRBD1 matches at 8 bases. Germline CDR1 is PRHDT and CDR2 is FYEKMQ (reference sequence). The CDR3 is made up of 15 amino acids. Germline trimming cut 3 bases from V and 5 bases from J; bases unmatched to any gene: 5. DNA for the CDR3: TGTGCCAGCAGCTTCGGACAGGGAGAGACCGGGGAGCTGTTTTTT. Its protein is CASSFGQGETGELFF.

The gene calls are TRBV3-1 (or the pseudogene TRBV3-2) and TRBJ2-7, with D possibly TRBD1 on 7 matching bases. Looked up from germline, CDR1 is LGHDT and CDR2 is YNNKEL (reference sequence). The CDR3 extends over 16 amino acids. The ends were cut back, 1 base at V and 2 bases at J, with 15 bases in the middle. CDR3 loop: CASSQARGDPPYEQYF. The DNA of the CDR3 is TGTGCCAGCAGCCAAGCCAGGGGGGACCCACCCTACGAGCAGTACTTC.

The CDR3 loop is CSVSENTEAFF. The CDR3 DNA reads as TGCAGCGTCAGCGAGAACACTGAAGCTTTCTTT. The rearrangement uses TRBV29-1 and TRBJ1-1, with D unclear. V was cut by 6 bases and J by 1 base, with 6 bases left in between. The CDR3 runs to 11 residues. Germline CDR1 and CDR2: SQVTM and ANQGSEA. Looking up the rest from reference TRBV29-1 and TRBJ1-1 gives the full variable domain: SAVISQKPSRDICQRGTSLTIQCQVDSQVTMMFWYRQQPGQSLTLIATANQGSEATYESGFVIDKFPISRPNLTFSTLTVSNMSPEDSSIYLCSVSENTEAFFGQGTRLTVV.

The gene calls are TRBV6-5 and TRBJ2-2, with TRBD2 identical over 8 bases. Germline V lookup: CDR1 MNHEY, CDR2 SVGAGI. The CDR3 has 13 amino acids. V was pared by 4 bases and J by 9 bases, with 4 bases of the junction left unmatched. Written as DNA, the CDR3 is TGTGCCAGCAGTTTTAGCGGGAACCGGGAGCTGTTTTTT. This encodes CASSFSGNRELFF.

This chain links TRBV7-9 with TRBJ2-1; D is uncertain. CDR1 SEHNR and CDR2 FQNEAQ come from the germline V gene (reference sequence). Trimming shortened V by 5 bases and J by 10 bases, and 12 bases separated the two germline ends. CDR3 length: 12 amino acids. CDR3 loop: CASSRGPPEQFF. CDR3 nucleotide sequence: TGTGCCAGCAGCCGAGGTCCCCCCGAGCAGTTCTTC.

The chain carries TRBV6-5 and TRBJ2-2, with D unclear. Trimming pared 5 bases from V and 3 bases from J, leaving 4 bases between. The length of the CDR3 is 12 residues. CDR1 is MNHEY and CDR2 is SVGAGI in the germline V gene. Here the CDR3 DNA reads TGTGCCAGCAGTCGGGACACCGGGGAGCTGTTTTTT. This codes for CASSRDTGELFF.

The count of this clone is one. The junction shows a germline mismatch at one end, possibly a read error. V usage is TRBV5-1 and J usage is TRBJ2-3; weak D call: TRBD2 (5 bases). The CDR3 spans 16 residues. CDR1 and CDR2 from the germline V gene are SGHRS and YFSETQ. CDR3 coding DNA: TGCGCCAGCAGCTTGGCCGCTAGCCTGCGTGCAGAGACGCAGTATTTT. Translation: CASSLAASLRAETQYF.

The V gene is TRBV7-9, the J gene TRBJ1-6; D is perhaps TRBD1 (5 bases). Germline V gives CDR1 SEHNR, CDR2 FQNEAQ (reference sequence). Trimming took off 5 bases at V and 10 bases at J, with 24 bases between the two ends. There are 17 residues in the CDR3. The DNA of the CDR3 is TGTGCCAGCAGCGCAACTTCCCGACCCTTGCAGGGATCACCCCTCCACTTT. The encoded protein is CASSATSRPLQGSPLHF.

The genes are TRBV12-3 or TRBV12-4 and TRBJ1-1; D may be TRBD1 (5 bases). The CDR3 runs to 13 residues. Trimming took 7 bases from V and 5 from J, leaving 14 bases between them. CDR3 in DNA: TGTGCCAGCACCCGGGGGGGGAGGACTGAAGCTTTCTTT. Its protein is CASTRGGRTEAFF.

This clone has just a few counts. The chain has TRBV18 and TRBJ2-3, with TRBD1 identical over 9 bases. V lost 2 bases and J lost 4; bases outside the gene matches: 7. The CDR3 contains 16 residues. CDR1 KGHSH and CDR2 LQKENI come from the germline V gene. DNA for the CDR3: TGTGCCAGCTCACCATTGGGGACAGGGAGAGCAGATACGCAGTATTTT. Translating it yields CASSPLGTGRADTQYF.

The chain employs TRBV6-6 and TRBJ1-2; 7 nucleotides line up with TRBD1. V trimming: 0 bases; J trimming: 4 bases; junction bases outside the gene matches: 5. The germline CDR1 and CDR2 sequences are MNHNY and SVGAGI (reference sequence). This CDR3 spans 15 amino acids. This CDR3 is CASSYSQGWVYGYTF. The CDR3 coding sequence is TGTGCCAGCAGTTACTCACAGGGGTGGGTCTATGGCTACACCTTC.

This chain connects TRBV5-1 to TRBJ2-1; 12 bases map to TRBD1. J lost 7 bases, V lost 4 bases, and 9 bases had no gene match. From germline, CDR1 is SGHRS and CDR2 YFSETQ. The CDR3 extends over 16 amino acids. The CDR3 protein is CASSRGQGAASNEQFF. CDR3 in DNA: TGCGCCAGCAGCCGGGGACAGGGGGCGGCCTCGAATGAGCAGTTCTTC.